Listed here are 4 T cell receptor beta chains from one sample, sequenced in a study of T cells after yellow fever vaccination. MiXCR was run by TCRdb on the 5' RACE reads, yielding one entry per CDR3 protein. The sample includes about 310,000 distinct CDR3 sequences, about 3.5% seen only once; the top ten take roughly a quarter. The source was PBMCs, collected on the day of the yellow fever booster vaccination. Receptors were obtained from a man aged 18 to 30 who received the YFV17D yellow fever vaccine.

In its sample, this clonotype was seen a few times. This rearrangement joins TRBV7-2 to TRBJ2-5, with 9 bases that match TRBD2. The CDR3 loop spans 15 amino acids. The germline V gene has CDR1 SGHTA and CDR2 FQGNSA. The J segment lost 2 bases and the V segment lost 5 bases, leaving 6 bases of the junction unmatched. CDR3 residues: CASSVLAGWQETQYF. CDR3 nucleotides: TGTGCCAGCAGCGTTCTAGCGGGGTGGCAAGAGACCCAGTACTTC.

A few counts support this clonotype. V usage is TRBV7-9 and J usage is TRBJ2-2, with D possibly TRBD1 on 6 matching bases. CDR3 length equals 15 residues. Deletions cut 1 base from V and 3 bases from J, with 9 bases between. The germline V gene encodes CDR1 SEHNR and CDR2 FQNEAQ (reference sequence). CDR3 nucleotide sequence: TGTGCCAGCAGCTTAGAACAGGGCGACACCGGGGAGCTGTTTTTT. Translated, it gives CASSLEQGDTGELFF.

A few counts support this clonotype. The V gene is TRBV7-9, the J gene TRBJ2-7; 12 positions match TRBD2. The germline V gene has CDR1 SEHNR and CDR2 FQNEAQ (reference sequence). The length of the CDR3 is 16 residues. J gave up 4 bases and V 1 base, and 5 bases lay outside the gene matches. This CDR3 reads CASSLGSSGGGYEQYV. The CDR3, as DNA: TGTGCCAGCAGCTTAGGCTCTAGCGGGGGGGGTTACGAGCAGTACGTC.

The V call is TRBV28, the J call TRBJ1-2; D unresolved. The CDR3 totals 12 residues. Germline assignment: CDR1 MDHEN and CDR2 SYDVKM. Trimming took off 7 bases at V and 8 bases at J, with 14 bases between the two ends. CDR3 sequence reads: CASKSQELGYTF. CDR3 nucleotides: TGTGCCAGCAAGAGTCAGGAGCTCGGCTACACCTTC.